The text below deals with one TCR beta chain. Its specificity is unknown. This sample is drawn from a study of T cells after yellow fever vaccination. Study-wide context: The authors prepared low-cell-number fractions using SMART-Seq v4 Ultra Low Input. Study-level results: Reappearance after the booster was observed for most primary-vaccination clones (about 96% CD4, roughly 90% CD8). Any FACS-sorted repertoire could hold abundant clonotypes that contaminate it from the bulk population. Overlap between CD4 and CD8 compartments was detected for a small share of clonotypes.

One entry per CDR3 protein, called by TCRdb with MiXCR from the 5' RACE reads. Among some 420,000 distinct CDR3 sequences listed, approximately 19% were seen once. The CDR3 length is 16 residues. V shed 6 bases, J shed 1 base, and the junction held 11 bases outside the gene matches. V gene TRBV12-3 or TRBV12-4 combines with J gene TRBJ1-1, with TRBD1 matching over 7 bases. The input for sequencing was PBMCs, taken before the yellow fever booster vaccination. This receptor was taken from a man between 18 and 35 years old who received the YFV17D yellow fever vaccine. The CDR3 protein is CASSGVRGRGNTEAFF. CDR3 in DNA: TGTGCCAGCAGCGGGGTTAGGGGGCGGGGGAACACTGAAGCTTTCTTT.